Below, one TCR beta chain is given with its context. The primer mix had 60 Vbeta and 13 Jbeta primers. Some clones are missing from TCRdb's copy, which holds only in-frame ones; the method was immunoSEQ multiplex PCR. This sample contains about 96,000 clones. This CDR3 is 16 amino acids long. Germline CDR1 reads MGHRA; CDR2 reads YSYEKL. V lost 2 bases to trimming and J lost 2 bases, with 13 bases between them. This entry comes from a study of cytomegalovirus exposure and HLA in healthy donors. Sequencing input: PBMCs. The chain links TRBV4-1 to TRBJ1-3; TRBD1 might be the D (6 bases). This receptor was obtained from a woman aged 25 to 39 in good health and CMV-seronegative. Written as DNA, the CDR3 is TGCGCCAGCAGCCAACCTCGAGGGGGGGCTGGAAACACCATATATTTT. Translated, it gives CASSQPRGGAGNTIYF.